Listed here are 13 T cell receptor beta chains from one sample, sequenced in a study of blood T cell repertoires in COVID-19 (TCRdb year 2020). The library was built by means of the immunoSEQ multiplex PCR assay. TCRdb obtained this table from immuneACCESS and retained in-frame rearrangements with V and J assigned. These tables miss some clones; where compared with another copy, unresolved V genes account for less than half of the shortfall, and the remainder is unexplained. In this sample the table shows about 390,000 clones, 87% of which occur a single time. About 2.3% of the sample is taken by the ten largest. Sample: peripheral blood. The receptor set was obtained from a woman aged 55-70 years with COVID-19, enrolled during active disease.

The chain couples TRBV9 to TRBJ2-1, with 7 positions matching TRBD2. Per germline, CDR1 SGDLS and CDR2 YYNGEE. After removal of 4 bases from V and 0 bases from J, the junction contained 13 bases not matched to a gene. This CDR3 spans 18 amino acids. The CDR3 is CASSPPGLMFGSYNEQFF. The DNA of the CDR3 is TGTGCCAGCAGCCCACCGGGACTAATGTTCGGCTCCTACAATGAGCAGTTCTTC. Full variable domain (outside the CDR3, taken from reference TRBV9 and TRBJ2-1): DSGVTQTPKHLITATGQRVTLRCSPRSGDLSVYWYQQSLDQGLQFLIQYYNGEERAKGNILERFSAQQFPDLHSELNLSSLELGDSALYFCASSPPGLMFGSYNEQFFGPGTRLTVL.

The V and J genes are TRBV5-1 and TRBJ2-3; D is unresolved. Germline V gene lookup returns CDR1 SGHRS and CDR2 YFSETQ. V lost 5 bases and J 5 bases, leaving 9 bases between the germline ends. The CDR3 is 12 residues long. CDR3 sequence (DNA): TGCGCCAGCAGGGGCCATTTAGATACGCAGTATTTT. This encodes CASRGHLDTQYF.

The chain couples TRBV5-1 to TRBJ2-5; 8 bases align to TRBD2. Per the germline V gene, CDR1 is SGHRS and CDR2 is YFSETQ. V lost 5 bases, J lost 5 bases, and 23 bases stayed unmatched. This CDR3 is 19 amino acids long. The CDR3 loop is CASSYNALRPSGLKETQYF. Here the CDR3 DNA reads TGCGCCAGCAGTTACAACGCCCTCCGCCCTAGCGGGCTAAAGGAGACCCAGTACTTC.

This CDR3 is CASSQAGGLNNEQFF. For the CDR3, the DNA is TGTGCCAGCAGTCAAGCGGGGGGCCTCAACAATGAGCAGTTCTTC. This chain joins TRBV28 and TRBJ2-1; TRBD2 agrees at 9 bases. Germline lookup yields CDR1 MDHEN and CDR2 SYDVKM. This CDR3 spans 15 amino acids. The J segment lost 5 bases and the V segment lost 5 bases, leaving 7 bases of the junction unmatched.

The V gene is TRBV7-2, the J gene TRBJ2-5, with TRBD1 matching 8 bases. Trimming removed 6 bases from V and 5 bases from J; junction bases left unmatched: 8. The CDR3 runs 14 residues. Germline V gene lookup returns CDR1 SGHTA and CDR2 FQGNSA. The CDR3 nucleotides are TGTGCCAGCAGTCGGACAGGGAATGTCGAGACCCAGTACTTC. Its translation is CASSRTGNVETQYF.

This clone occurred a few times. V and J are TRBV6-5 and TRBJ2-1, with D perhaps matching TRBD2 (6 bases). The CDR3 contains 16 residues. The germline V gene has CDR1 MNHEY and CDR2 SVGAGI. Deletions cut 2 bases from V and 0 bases from J, with 11 bases between. CDR3 region: CASSYGGKSSYNEQFF. CDR3 DNA sequence: TGTGCCAGCAGTTACGGAGGGAAGAGCTCCTACAATGAGCAGTTCTTC.

This clone came up a few times. The chain employs TRBV24-1 and TRBJ2-3, with TRBD2 matching over 8 bases. With 4 bases clipped from V and 0 bases from J, the junction kept 2 bases outside the gene matches. This CDR3 comprises 15 residues. Germline lookup yields CDR1 KGHDR and CDR2 SFDVKD. The DNA of the CDR3 is TGTGCCACCAGTGAAGCTAGCGGGAGCACAGATACGCAGTATTTT. It encodes CATSEASGSTDTQYF.

The chain employs TRBV7-2 and TRBJ2-5, with D perhaps matching TRBD1 (5 bases). Germline V gives CDR1 SGHTA, CDR2 FQGNSA. Trimming left V 4 bases short and J 7 bases short, with 19 bases between. This CDR3 region has 15 residues. CDR3 in amino acids: CASSSPRGALGTQYF. The CDR3 DNA sequence: TGTGCCAGCAGCTCCCCTCGTGGGGCCTTAGGGACCCAGTACTTC. Combining the CDR3 with reference TRBV7-2 and TRBJ2-5 gives the whole variable domain GAGVSQSPSNKVTEKGKDVELRCDPISGHTALYWYRQSLGQGLEFLIYFQGNSAPDKSGLPSDRFSAERTGGSVSTLTIQRTQQEDSAVYLCASSSPRGALGTQYFGPGTRLLVL.

The rearrangement joins TRBV5-8 to TRBJ2-5; perhaps TRBD2 as D (7 bases). The CDR3 sequence is 14 residues long. Looked up from germline, CDR1 is SGHTS and CDR2 is YDEGEE. Between the trimmed V and J ends, which lost 4 bases and 5 bases, there was a span of 15 bases. The CDR3 DNA sequence: TGTGCCAGCAGCGGAGGGGGGGCTCGGGAGACCCAGTACTTC. Protein sequence: CASSGGGARETQYF.

This clone showed up just a few times. The chain has TRBV30 and TRBJ1-2; 7 nucleotides line up with TRBD1. Germline trimming cut 2 bases from V and 4 bases from J; bases unmatched to any gene: 4. Germline CDR1 and CDR2: GTSNPN and SVGIG (reference sequence). This CDR3 comprises 13 residues. The CDR3 protein is CAWSKGARYGYTF. The CDR3, as DNA: TGTGCCTGGAGTAAGGGGGCACGCTATGGCTACACCTTC.

V and J are TRBV29-1 and TRBJ1-2; weak D call: TRBD1 (6 bases). The CDR3 is made up of 11 amino acids. Germline V gene lookup returns CDR1 SQVTM and CDR2 ANQGSEA. Trimming pared 6 bases from V and 1 base from J, leaving 6 bases between. This CDR3 is CSVRGNYGYTF. CDR3 nucleotides: TGCAGCGTCAGGGGTAACTATGGCTACACCTTC.

This clone was picked up a small number of times. V and J are TRBV7-9 and TRBJ1-6, with 8 positions matching TRBD1. This CDR3 is built from 17 residues. The germline gives CDR1 SEHNR, CDR2 FQNEAQ (reference sequence). With 5 bases clipped from V and 9 bases from J, the junction kept 15 bases outside the gene matches. The CDR3 sequence: CASSPHHTDRGSSPLHF. CDR3 sequence (DNA): TGTGCCAGCAGCCCCCACCACACTGACAGGGGAAGTTCACCCCTCCACTTT.

The V gene is TRBV6-6, the J gene TRBJ2-7, with 8 bases identical to TRBD1. CDR1 MNHNY and CDR2 SVGAGI come from the germline V gene (reference sequence). Trimming at V came to 2 bases and at J to 6 bases, leaving 9 bases not matched to a gene. This CDR3 is 15 amino acids long. The CDR3 DNA sequence: TGTGCCAGCAGTTACGCAGCACAGGGGGGAGGCGAGCAGTACTTC. It specifies CASSYAAQGGGEQYF.